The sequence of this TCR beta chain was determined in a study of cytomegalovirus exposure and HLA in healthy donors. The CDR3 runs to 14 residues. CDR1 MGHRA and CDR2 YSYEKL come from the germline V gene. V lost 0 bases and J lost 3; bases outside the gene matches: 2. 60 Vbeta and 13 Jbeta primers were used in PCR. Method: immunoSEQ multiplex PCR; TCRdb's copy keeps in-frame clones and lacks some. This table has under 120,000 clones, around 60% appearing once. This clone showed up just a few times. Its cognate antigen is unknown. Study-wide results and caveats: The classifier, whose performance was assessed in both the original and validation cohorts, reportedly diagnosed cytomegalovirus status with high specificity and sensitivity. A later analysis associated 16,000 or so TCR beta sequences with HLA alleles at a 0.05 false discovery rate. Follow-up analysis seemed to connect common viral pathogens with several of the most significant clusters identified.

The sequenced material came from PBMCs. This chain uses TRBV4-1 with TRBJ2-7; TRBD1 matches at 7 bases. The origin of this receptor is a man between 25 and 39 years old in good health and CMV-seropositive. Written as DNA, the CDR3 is TGCGCCAGCAGCCAAGATCAGGGGGTCTACGAGCAGTACTTC. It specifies CASSQDQGVYEQYF.